This T cell receptor beta chain stems from a study of shared clonotypes between healthy human individuals. Study results and limitations: Only a few donors were included, so the genetic and exposure-history diversity represented was limited.

This CDR3 is built from 15 residues. Repertoires were generated with immunoSEQ multiplex PCR, while TCRdb's copy carries only in-frame clones and drops some. This repertoire shows more than 2 million clones, 95% found once; its top ten account for roughly 0.13%. A note on this clone: Its cognate antigen is unknown.

The sequenced sample was naive CD4+ T cells sorted from blood. Subset: CD45RA+ positively selected. The chain has TRBV21-1 and TRBJ2-7; TRBD1 is the table's D call, not checked against the DNA. TRBV21-1 is given as a pseudogene. The source of this sequence is a man aged 18 to 35 in good health. CDR3: CASSRSDRGRLLWYF. DNA of the CDR3: TGTGCCAGCAGCAGAAGCGACAGGGGAAGGCTTCTGTGGTACTTC.